This T cell receptor beta chain was identified in a study of T-cell memory formation after mild COVID-19. General study points: There was a balanced CD4/CD8 profile in clones contracting day 15 to 85, and later expanders leaned CD4+.

This clonotype was seen a handful of times. Its target is unknown. TCRdb used MiXCR to reprocess the 5' RACE reads, holding one entry per CDR3 protein. The sample has around 180,000 distinct CDR3 sequences; around 16% are singletons. V shed 0 bases and J 7 bases; nucleotides not matched to a gene: 5. The V gene's germline CDR1 is SGHVS and CDR2 FQNEAQ. The CDR3 totals 15 residues. Sequenced material: PBMCs or a T cell subset sorted from them (not recorded which). The origin of this receptor is an adult woman who had mild COVID-19 (a few samples of this study predate the infection). Cell type and time point are not known. The V and J genes are TRBV7-8 and TRBJ1-4, with TRBD1 identical over 7 bases. The CDR3, as DNA: TGTGCCAGCAGCTTAGCTGAGGGACAGACTGAAAAACTGTTTTTT. This gives the protein CASSLAEGQTEKLFF.